A single sample gave rise to the 18 T cell receptor beta chains below, sequenced in a study of blood T cells in healthy people across ages. Primers used in a second PCR of about 6 to 12 cycles were a sample-barcoded 5' primer and a J-beta primer mix. TCRdb re-analysed the 5' RACE reads in MiXCR, keeping a single row per CDR3 protein. The sample lists about 930,000 distinct CDR3 sequences, roughly 29% occurring once. These data are also associated with another study on T cells of mothers and their children.

Input material: blood. All receptors come from a woman aged 40 to 50 in good health.

This clonotype was counted a few times. The chain has TRBV5-5 and TRBJ1-2; possibly TRBD1 for D (5 bases). This CDR3 is built from 14 residues. Germline CDR1 is SGHKS and CDR2 is YYEKEE (reference sequence). V was trimmed by 5 bases and J by 0 bases, leaving 11 bases between them. CDR3 in DNA: TGTGCCAGCAGGCGCCAGGGATCTAACTATGGCTACACCTTC. Translation: CASRRQGSNYGYTF.

In the case of this clonotype: The junction shows a germline mismatch at one end, possibly a read error. The genes are TRBV5-1 and TRBJ1-2, with TRBD1 matching over 7 bases. Germline V lookup: CDR1 SGHRS, CDR2 YFSETQ. The CDR3 runs to 12 residues. CDR3 amino acids: CAGSLQGRGYTF. The CDR3 nucleotides are TGCGCCGGCAGCTTACAGGGGCGAGGCTACACCTTC.

This clonotype was detected many times. The genes are TRBV5-4 and TRBJ2-7; the D is unclear. V shed 1 base and J shed 7 bases, with 6 bases lying between them. The CDR3 consists of 11 residues. CDR1 is SGHNT, CDR2 YYREEE, per germline (reference sequence). The CDR3 spells CASSLRGEQYF. The CDR3, as DNA: TGTGCCAGCAGCTTGAGAGGAGAGCAGTACTTC.

The J gene is TRBJ2-3, the V gene TRBV12-3 or TRBV12-4, with D possibly matching TRBD2 (7 bases). The germline V and J ends were trimmed by 7 bases and 1 base, with 15 bases remaining between them. CDR3 length equals 15 residues. In DNA form, the CDR3 reads TGTGCCAGCATTAAGACGGGGGGCGGCACAGATACGCAGTATTTT. Its protein is CASIKTGGGTDTQYF.

As to this clonotype: Possible read error: a much larger clone is one base away. The chain is built from TRBV7-2 and TRBJ2-7; TRBD1 aligns across 12 bases. Germline CDR1 reads SGHTA; CDR2 reads FQGNSA. There are 16 residues in the CDR3. In DNA form, the CDR3 reads TGTGCCCGCAGCTTAGGGACAGGGGGCGCGGGTTACGAGCAGTACTTC. The encoded protein is CARSLGTGGAGYEQYF. Using reference TRBV7-2 and TRBJ2-7 for the parts outside the CDR3, the full variable domain is GAGVSQSPSNKVTEKGKDVELRCDPISGHTALYWYRQSLGQGLEFLIYFQGNSAPDKSGLPSDRFSAERTGGSVSTLTIQRTQQEDSAVYLCARSLGTGGAGYEQYFGPGTRLTVT.

Many counts were recorded for this clonotype. V and J are TRBV4-2 and TRBJ1-2; D is possibly TRBD1 (5 bases). This CDR3 contains 17 residues. The germline V gene has CDR1 LGHNA and CDR2 YNFKEQ. V was shortened by 3 bases and J by 4 bases, with 21 bases between the two germline ends. The CDR3 is CASSQSGRDFSGYGYTF. For the CDR3, the DNA is TGTGCCAGCAGCCAGTCGGGCCGGGACTTCTCGGGCTATGGCTACACCTTC.

This clonotype has just a few counts. This chain uses TRBV24-1 with TRBJ2-3; maybe TRBD1 (6 bases). The CDR3 is 17 amino acids. Germline V gene sequence: CDR1 KGHDR, CDR2 SFDVKD. Trimming shortened V by 0 bases and J by 3 bases, and 15 bases separated the two germline ends. The CDR3 bases are TGTGCCACCAGTGATTTGGAGTCGGCGCAGGGGACAGATACGCAGTATTTT. As protein: CATSDLESAQGTDTQYF.

This clonotype showed up many times. The chain joins TRBV5-1 to TRBJ2-3; D gene ambiguous. The CDR3 spans 14 residues. The V end lost 4 bases, the J end lost 2 bases, and 11 bases lay between the germline ends. CDR1 and CDR2 from the germline V gene are SGHRS and YFSETQ. CDR3 in amino acids: CASSVDGTTDTQYF. The CDR3, as DNA: TGCGCCAGCAGCGTAGACGGAACCACAGATACGCAGTATTTT.

The gene calls are TRBV18 and TRBJ1-6, with D tentatively TRBD1 (5 bases). The CDR3 sequence is 17 residues long. Germline CDR1 is KGHSH and CDR2 is LQKENI. Trimming stripped 3 bases from V and 4 bases from J, with 16 bases between. The CDR3 loop is CASSPLGGSGYNSPLHF. The CDR3 DNA follows: TGTGCCAGCTCACCCCTCGGGGGATCGGGGTATAATTCACCCCTCCACTTT.

This rearrangement joins TRBV20-1 to TRBJ2-7; D perhaps matches TRBD1 (5 bases). This CDR3 comprises 13 residues. Trimming removed 6 bases at V and 3 bases at J, with 15 bases between. The germline CDR1 and CDR2 sequences are DFQATT and SNEGSKA (reference sequence). In DNA form, the CDR3 reads TGCAGTGCGCAGGACCCCCAGGGCTACGAGCAGTACTTC. Its translation is CSAQDPQGYEQYF.

This clonotype turned up a few times. The chain carries TRBV6-1 and TRBJ2-5; 7 bases are shared with TRBD2. V was pared by 4 bases and J by 0 bases, with 8 bases of the junction left unmatched. The CDR3 runs to 16 residues. Germline loops: CDR1 MNHNS, CDR2 SASEGT. CDR3 bases: TGTGCCAGCAGTGTGGCGGGAGCGGGGAACCAAGAGACCCAGTACTTC. As protein: CASSVAGAGNQETQYF.

The V and J genes are TRBV27 and TRBJ1-1; D not resolved. This CDR3 comprises 13 residues. V was trimmed by 6 bases and J by 8 bases, leaving 16 bases between them. Germline values: CDR1 MNHEY, CDR2 SMNVEV (reference sequence). CDR3 DNA: TGTGCCAGCAGACAGAGTTACTTGGCCGAAGCTTTCTTT. It encodes CASRQSYLAEAFF.

The chain recombines TRBV28 with TRBJ2-5, with 11 bases that match TRBD1. The germline gives CDR1 MDHEN, CDR2 SYDVKM. Losses at the gene ends were 8 bases for V and 1 base for J; bases not matched to a gene: 3. This CDR3 is 14 amino acids long. CDR3 nucleotide sequence: TGTGCCAGCCTGGACAGGGGGCTCCAAGAGACCCAGTACTTC. Its protein is CASLDRGLQETQYF.

This chain joins TRBV15 and TRBJ1-2; 7 bases align to TRBD1. Germline V lookup: CDR1 LNHNV, CDR2 YYDKDF (reference sequence). J was trimmed by 8 bases and V by 4 bases; bases with no gene match: 10. This CDR3 region has 14 residues. In DNA form, the CDR3 reads TGTGCCACCAGCACCCTTTCAGGGGGAGGCGGCTACACCTTC. Translating gives CATSTLSGGGGYTF. Full variable domain (outside the CDR3, taken from reference TRBV15 and TRBJ1-2): DAMVIQNPRYQVTQFGKPVTLSCSQTLNHNVMYWYQQKSSQAPKLLFHYYDKDFNNEADTPDNFQSRRPNTSFCFLDIRSPGLGDTAMYLCATSTLSGGGGYTFGSGTRLTVV.

Only a few counts were recorded for this clonotype. V usage is TRBV29-1 and J usage is TRBJ2-3; no firm D call. The V gene lost 7 bases and the J gene lost 0 bases, with 11 bases spanning the gap. The CDR3 is 13 amino acids. Germline CDR1 is SQVTM and CDR2 is ANQGSEA. Here the CDR3 reads CSGSSASTDTQYF. CDR3 bases: TGCAGCGGGTCGAGTGCTAGCACAGATACGCAGTATTTT.

This clonotype was detected many times. This chain links TRBV7-2 with TRBJ2-3, with D perhaps being TRBD1 or TRBD2 (5 bases each). The CDR3 has 15 amino acids. Looked up from germline, CDR1 is SGHTA and CDR2 is FQGNSA. V lost 5 bases and J lost 0, with 12 bases in between. As DNA, the CDR3 is TGTGCCAGCAGCCCCTGGGACCGTAGCACAGATACGCAGTATTTT. Translated, it gives CASSPWDRSTDTQYF. Full variable domain (rest looked up from reference TRBV7-2 and TRBJ2-3): GAGVSQSPSNKVTEKGKDVELRCDPISGHTALYWYRQSLGQGLEFLIYFQGNSAPDKSGLPSDRFSAERTGGSVSTLTIQRTQQEDSAVYLCASSPWDRSTDTQYFGPGTRLTVL.

The chain combines TRBV28 with TRBJ2-1, with 10 bases aligning to TRBD1. J was trimmed by 8 bases and V by 5 bases; bases with no gene match: 12. The CDR3 runs to 16 residues. Per germline, CDR1 MDHEN and CDR2 SYDVKM. The CDR3 loop reads CASSILPGTGAYEQFF. In DNA form, the CDR3 reads TGTGCCAGCAGTATCCTCCCCGGGACAGGGGCGTATGAGCAGTTCTTC.

This chain joins TRBV3-1 and TRBJ2-1; 8 nucleotides line up with TRBD2. This CDR3 region has 18 residues. J was trimmed by 4 bases and V by 4 bases; bases with no gene match: 15. Per the germline V gene, CDR1 is LGHDT and CDR2 is YNNKEL (reference sequence). The CDR3 protein is CASSPRSLVAGGYNEQFF. In nucleotides, the CDR3 is TGTGCCAGCAGCCCTCGTTCTCTAGTGGCGGGGGGATACAATGAGCAGTTCTTC.